A selection of T cell receptor beta chains follows, all from one sample in a study of T cells after yellow fever vaccination. Via MiXCR, TCRdb re-called the 5' RACE reads, giving one row per CDR3 protein. The sample records 20,000 to 25,000 distinct CDR3 sequences, roughly 5.6% being singletons. Sample: PBMCs, either bulk or a sorted T-cell subset (CD4+, CD8+, memory, or dextramer-sorted; not recorded which), taken about 49 days after the first yellow fever vaccination. The receptors shown here come from a man younger than 35 who received the YFV17D yellow fever vaccine. Both conserved end residues are part of each CDR3. A D gene is named only where the DNA matches it firmly. Some rows have no size entry. The others give once, few or many, or a class for an expanded clone.

clone size,V gene,D gene,J gene,CDR3 protein,CDR3 DNA
many,TRBV6-7,.,TRBJ1-6,CASSYWHEIHF,TGTGCCAGCAGTTACTGGCATGAAATCCACTTT
many,TRBV6-5,.,TRBJ2-7,CASKRGDSYEQYF,TGTGCCAGCAAGCGCGGGGACAGCTACGAGCAGTACTTC
many,TRBV5-1,.,TRBJ1-3,CASSTSGTYWGSGNTIYF,TGCGCCAGCAGCACATCTGGGACCTACTGGGGCTCTGGAAACACCATATATTTT
many,TRBV27,.,TRBJ2-1,CASSWVIQNNEQFF,TGTGCCAGCAGTTGGGTTATTCAAAACAATGAGCAGTTCTTC
many,TRBV5-1,TRBD2,TRBJ2-1,CASSLDPSGDLNEQFF,TGCGCCAGCAGCTTGGACCCTAGCGGGGACCTCAATGAGCAGTTCTTC
many,TRBV20-1,.,TRBJ1-5,CSASGKIGPSGLNQPQHF,TGCAGTGCTAGCGGAAAGATCGGACCAAGTGGCCTGAATCAGCCCCAGCATTTT
many,TRBV6-1,.,TRBJ2-2,CASRRGEAGELFF,TGTGCCAGCAGGAGGGGCGAAGCCGGGGAGCTGTTTTTT
many,TRBV7-2,.,TRBJ2-3,CASSSGPPDTQYF,TGTGCCAGCAGCTCGGGCCCTCCAGATACGCAGTATTTT
.,TRBV6-2/TRBV6-3,.,TRBJ1-5,CASRDPGGLQPQHF,TGTGCCAGCAGGGACCCGGGGGGTTTACAGCCCCAGCATTTT
many,TRBV29-1,.,TRBJ2-1,CSVEYKEPYNEQFF,TGCAGCGTTGAATATAAGGAGCCCTACAATGAGCAGTTCTTC
many,TRBV5-1,.,TRBJ2-1,CASSLGLANEQFF,TGCGCCAGCAGCTTGGGGTTAGCAAATGAGCAGTTCTTC
many,TRBV20-1,TRBD1,TRBJ1-1,CSARTGGTEAFF,TGCAGTGCTAGGACAGGGGGCACTGAAGCTTTCTTT
many,TRBV9,.,TRBJ1-2,CASRPDRNYGYTF,TGTGCCAGCAGACCGGACAGAAACTATGGCTACACCTTC
many,TRBV12-3/TRBV12-4,TRBD2,TRBJ2-5,CASSFTRGGRGTQYF,TGTGCCAGCAGTTTTACTCGGGGGGGCCGGGGGACCCAGTACTTC
many,TRBV14,TRBD1,TRBJ1-1,CASSQERQGEAFF,TGTGCCAGCAGCCAAGAAAGACAGGGAGAAGCTTTCTTT
many,TRBV27,.,TRBJ1-5,CASSPTGFSNQPQHF,TGTGCCAGCAGCCCAACAGGGTTTAGCAATCAGCCCCAGCATTTT
many,TRBV27,.,TRBJ2-2,CASRGDSDTGELFF,TGTGCCAGCCGAGGGGATTCAGACACCGGGGAGCTGTTTTTT
many,TRBV23-1,TRBD1,TRBJ2-6,CASSQAPQRTGATF,TGCGCCAGCAGTCAAGCGCCACAGAGGACAGGGGCGACTTTC
many,TRBV11-2,.,TRBJ1-3,CASSLHVIAKPGNTIYF,TGTGCCAGCAGCTTACATGTCATCGCCAAACCTGGAAACACCATATATTTT
few,TRBV4-2,.,TRBJ1-1,CASSQLTGTPNTEAFF,TGTGCCAGCAGCCAACTAACCGGGACACCGAACACTGAAGCTTTCTTT
.,TRBV7-4,.,TRBJ2-1,CASSRHISSYNEQFF,TGTGCCAGCAGCCGGCACATCAGCTCCTACAATGAGCAGTTCTTC
many,TRBV7-2,.,TRBJ2-2,CASSRDPTNTGELFF,TGTGCCAGCAGCAGGGACCCCACGAACACCGGGGAGCTGTTTTTT
many,TRBV7-2,.,TRBJ1-2,CASSLLPWGYTF,TGTGCCAGCAGCTTACTTCCTTGGGGCTACACCTTC
many,TRBV19,.,TRBJ1-6,CASSIGDSPLHF,TGTGCCAGTAGTATAGGAGATTCACCCCTCCACTTT
many,TRBV4-1,.,TRBJ1-3,CASSQDPTAGNTIYF,TGCGCCAGCAGCCAGGACCCGACAGCGGGAAACACCATATATTTT
medium-sized,TRBV5-1,.,TRBJ2-5,CASSLGEDLTGTQYF,TGCGCCAGCAGCTTGGGGGAAGACCTTACAGGGACCCAGTACTTC
many,TRBV5-1,.,TRBJ2-1,CASSLAASSYNEQFF,TGCGCCAGCAGCTTGGCGGCTTCCTCCTACAATGAGCAGTTCTTC
many,TRBV7-8,.,TRBJ1-1,CASSIPLGVLPGNTEAFF,TGTGCCAGCAGCATCCCCTTAGGAGTGCTCCCCGGGAACACTGAAGCTTTCTTT
many,TRBV5-4,TRBD2,TRBJ2-5,CASSLGLAQETQYF,TGTGCCAGCAGCTTGGGACTAGCGCAAGAGACCCAGTACTTC
many,TRBV6-2/TRBV6-3,TRBD1,TRBJ1-6,CASRQGWNSPLHF,TGTGCCAGCAGACAGGGGTGGAATTCACCCCTCCACTTT
many,TRBV7-2,TRBD1,TRBJ2-4,CASSLELQGARYF,TGTGCCAGCAGCTTAGAACTACAGGGGGCGCGGTACTTC
many,TRBV20-1,.,TRBJ1-1,CSVTVGRGLPEAFF,TGCAGTGTCACGGTGGGACGGGGGCTCCCTGAAGCTTTCTTT
many,TRBV20-1,TRBD1,TRBJ1-2,CSAGDRGVGYGYTF,TGCAGTGCTGGCGACAGGGGTGTCGGCTATGGCTACACCTTC
many,TRBV7-9,.,TRBJ1-2,CASSSSGTNIYGYTF,TGTGCCAGCAGCTCTTCAGGGACCAACATCTATGGCTACACCTTC
many,TRBV6-4,.,TRBJ2-2,CASSDSTTGELFF,TGTGCCAGCAGTGACTCGACTACCGGGGAGCTGTTTTTT
many,TRBV5-6,TRBD1,TRBJ2-5,CASIQTGRPQETQYF,TGTGCCAGCATCCAGACAGGGCGTCCGCAAGAGACCCAGTACTTC
many,TRBV16,.,TRBJ1-5,CASSQGQMGQPQHF,TGTGCCAGCAGCCAAGGACAAATGGGGCAGCCCCAGCATTTT
many,TRBV5-1,TRBD2,TRBJ2-4,CASSTGLGSNIQYF,TGCGCCAGCAGCACCGGACTAGGGAGCAACATTCAGTACTTC